The 21 T cell receptor beta chains below were found in one sample sequenced in a study of T cell changes during pregnancy in multiple sclerosis. Some clones are missing from TCRdb's copy, which holds only in-frame ones; the method was immunoSEQ multiplex PCR. Of under 55,000 clones listed, around 90% are singletons. This sample comprised CD4+ T cells from peripheral blood mononuclear cells, obtained after pregnancy. Receptors originate from a female donor in good health, enrolled as a control in a pregnancy study.

The CDR3, as DNA: TGCGCCAGCATTCCCGGACAGAGCACAGATACGCAGTATTTT. This sequence encodes CASIPGQSTDTQYF. V and J are TRBV5-1 and TRBJ2-3, with D perhaps TRBD1 (6 bases). V dropped 6 bases and J dropped 0 bases, with 11 bases sitting between them. The CDR3 totals 14 residues. CDR1 and CDR2 from the germline V gene are SGHRS and YFSETQ.

The chain couples TRBV27 to TRBJ2-3, with 10 bases identical to TRBD2. The length of the CDR3 is 14 residues. V lost 6 bases to trimming and J lost 4 bases; unmatched junction nucleotides: 4. Germline V gene sequence: CDR1 MNHEY, CDR2 SMNVEV (reference sequence). In DNA, the CDR3 is TGTGCCAGCAGGAGCGGGAGGGCCGCAGATACGCAGTATTTT. It encodes CASRSGRAADTQYF.

The rearrangement joins TRBV5-5 to TRBJ2-2, with D unresolved. CDR3 length: 13 residues. The V gene's germline CDR1 is SGHKS and CDR2 YYEKEE (reference sequence). Trimming took off 4 bases at V and 7 bases at J, with 11 bases between the two ends. CDR3 loop: CASSPVRSGELFF. CDR3 DNA sequence: TGTGCCAGCAGCCCCGTCCGGAGCGGGGAGCTGTTTTTT.

This chain connects TRBV5-1 to TRBJ1-4; the match to TRBD1 covers 7 bases. This CDR3 has 15 amino acids. Germline CDR1 is SGHRS and CDR2 is YFSETQ. Trimming took 1 base from V and 7 from J; bases not matched to a gene: 7. The chain's CDR3 is CASSLRGTAGEKLFF. As DNA, the CDR3 is TGCGCCAGCAGCTTGAGGGGGACAGCTGGTGAAAAACTGTTTTTT.

This rearrangement joins TRBV7-6 to TRBJ2-7, with no clear D. The CDR3 has 12 amino acids. Trimming stripped 2 bases from V and 5 bases from J, with 7 bases between. From germline, CDR1 is SGHVS and CDR2 FNYEAQ. The CDR3 sequence is CASSLYRDEQYF. CDR3 coding DNA: TGTGCCAGCAGCTTATACCGGGACGAGCAGTACTTC.

The chain combines TRBV18 with TRBJ2-3, with 8 bases identical to TRBD2. V was clipped by 6 bases and J by 5 bases; unmatched bases: 4. Germline CDR1 KGHSH, CDR2 LQKENI. The CDR3 extends over 13 amino acids. The DNA for the CDR3 is TGTGCCAGCTCCGGGGGGGCTGGAGATACGCAGTATTTT. This codes for CASSGGAGDTQYF.

The chain employs TRBV28 and TRBJ2-1, with 9 nucleotides matching TRBD2. This CDR3 contains 16 residues. The V gene end was trimmed by 5 bases and the J gene end by 4 bases; junction bases not matched to a gene: 9. Germline loops: CDR1 MDHEN, CDR2 SYDVKM. CDR3: CASSPRLAEVYNEQFF. CDR3 nucleotide sequence: TGTGCCAGCAGTCCCCGACTAGCGGAAGTATACAATGAGCAGTTCTTC.

The chain recombines TRBV6-5 with TRBJ1-6; D is unclear. Per germline, CDR1 MNHEY and CDR2 SVGAGI. The CDR3 runs to 14 residues. V was shortened by 7 bases and J by 5 bases, with 12 bases between the two germline ends. For the CDR3, the DNA is TGTGCCAGCACCAACCGGGGTAATAATTCACCCCTCCACTTT. This translates into CASTNRGNNSPLHF.

This sequence joins TRBV29-1 and TRBJ1-1; D remains unclear. Germline loops: CDR1 SQVTM, CDR2 ANQGSEA. Trimming stripped 5 bases from V and 5 bases from J, with 9 bases between. CDR3 length: 11 residues. This CDR3 is CSVKGGTEAFF. Written as DNA, the CDR3 is TGCAGCGTTAAGGGAGGGACTGAAGCTTTCTTT.

The rearrangement joins TRBV28 to TRBJ1-5, with D possibly matching TRBD1 (6 bases). Trimming shortened V by 6 bases and J by 7 bases, and 22 bases separated the two germline ends. The CDR3 sequence is 16 residues long. CDR1 is MDHEN and CDR2 is SYDVKM in the germline V gene. DNA of the CDR3: TGTGCCAGCAGCCCCCCCGCAGGGGCTAAACGGCAGCCCCAGCATTTT. Encoded protein: CASSPPAGAKRQPQHF.

The chain couples TRBV28 to TRBJ2-7; 10 nucleotides align to TRBD2. Trimming cost V 6 bases and J 4 bases; bases outside gene matches: 12. Germline V lookup: CDR1 MDHEN, CDR2 SYDVKM. There are 16 residues in the CDR3. CDR3 loop: CASSPHSGRAFYEQYF. The DNA for the CDR3 is TGTGCCAGCAGCCCTCACAGCGGGAGGGCCTTTTACGAGCAGTACTTC.

The CDR3 bases are TGTGCCAGCAGCCGGGCGGGGGGGCCCCACGAGCAGTACTTC. Translation: CASSRAGGPHEQYF. The chain recombines TRBV2 with TRBJ2-7; 9 nucleotides match TRBD2. The ends lost 6 bases at V and 5 bases at J; junction bases unmatched: 8. Germline V gene sequence: CDR1 SNHLY, CDR2 FYNNEI. This CDR3 contains 14 residues.

This clone was counted between two and nine times. The chain recombines TRBV27 with TRBJ1-5, with D possibly TRBD1 on 5 matching bases. Germline-derived CDR1 and CDR2 are MNHEY and SMNVEV (reference sequence). Deletions cut 2 bases from V and 3 bases from J, with 11 bases between. The CDR3 has 15 amino acids. CDR3 bases: TGTGCCAGCAGTTTAGGAGGGACCGCCAATCAGCCCCAGCATTTT. Its protein product is CASSLGGTANQPQHF.

This chain connects TRBV5-1 to TRBJ1-3, with 7 bases identical to TRBD1. Germline CDR1 reads SGHRS; CDR2 reads YFSETQ. This CDR3 is 15 amino acids long. The trim removed 2 bases at V and 2 bases at J, leaving 4 bases unmatched. The CDR3 here is CASSFWGQTGNTIYF. The DNA for the CDR3 is TGCGCCAGCAGCTTTTGGGGACAGACTGGAAACACCATATATTTT.

Notes on this clone: The junction departs from the called germline gene at one end, perhaps through a read error. The rearrangement uses TRBV5-1 and TRBJ2-7; tentative D call: TRBD2 (6 bases). The V gene's germline CDR1 is SGHRS and CDR2 YFSETQ. This CDR3 spans 14 amino acids. The CDR3 nucleotides are TGTGCCAGCAGCTTTGGGACTCTTCAACCCCGGCAGTACTTC. This sequence encodes CASSFGTLQPRQYF.

The V call is TRBV7-8, the J call TRBJ2-2; TRBD1 aligns across 8 bases. Trimming removed 2 bases from V and 4 bases from J; junction bases left unmatched: 3. Germline lookup yields CDR1 SGHVS and CDR2 FQNEAQ. The CDR3 is 15 amino acids. The CDR3 DNA reads TGTGCCAGCAGCTTAAGGACAGGGAGCACCGGGGAGCTGTTTTTT. Translation gives CASSLRTGSTGELFF.

The gene calls are TRBV28 and TRBJ1-5, with D maybe TRBD1 (6 bases). CDR3 size: 15 residues. Germline V CDR1 and CDR2: MDHEN, SYDVKM. V was shortened by 7 bases and J by 5 bases, with 18 bases between the two germline ends. The CDR3 spells CASIIGGGDDQPQHF. As DNA, the CDR3 is TGTGCCAGCATTATAGGGGGGGGAGACGATCAGCCCCAGCATTTT.

The gene calls are TRBV19 and TRBJ2-6; 8 positions agree with TRBD2. Trimming cost V 3 bases and J 2 bases; bases outside gene matches: 6. Germline V gene lookup returns CDR1 LNHDA and CDR2 SQIVND (reference sequence). This CDR3 has 17 amino acids. The CDR3 bases are TGTGCCAGTAGTATTCGGGGGGGCCTCGCTGGGGCCAACGTCCTGACTTTC. The encoded protein is CASSIRGGLAGANVLTF. Full variable domain (outside the CDR3, taken from reference TRBV19 and TRBJ2-6): DGGITQSPKYLFRKEGQNVTLSCEQNLNHDAMYWYRQDPGQGLRLIYYSQIVNDFQKGDIAEGYSVSREKKESFPLTVTSAQKNPTAFYLCASSIRGGLAGANVLTFGAGSRLTVL.

Remarks on this clone: The junction departs from the called germline gene at one end, perhaps through a read error. The rearrangement uses TRBV29-1 and TRBJ2-1, with D perhaps TRBD1 (6 bases). Germline V gives CDR1 SQVTM, CDR2 ANQGSEA. The CDR3 is 14 amino acids. CDR3 region: CSSPWDNSYSEQFF. The CDR3 DNA reads as TGCAGTTCCCCCTGGGACAACTCCTACAGTGAGCAGTTCTTC.

This chain links TRBV6-5 with TRBJ2-3; TRBD1 aligns across 7 bases. There are 14 residues in the CDR3. From germline, CDR1 is MNHEY and CDR2 SVGAGI. V trimming: 5 bases; J trimming: 5 bases; junction bases outside the gene matches: 7. The DNA for the CDR3 is TGTGCCAGCAGTCAGTCCCGGGACAGAGATACGCAGTATTTT. This codes for CASSQSRDRDTQYF.

The chain employs TRBV5-4 and TRBJ1-2, with 7 nucleotides matching TRBD1. From germline, CDR1 is SGHNT and CDR2 YYREEE (reference sequence). Trimming took 5 bases from V and 5 from J; bases not matched to a gene: 9. The CDR3 is made up of 14 amino acids. The CDR3 region is CASRKEGAAYGYTF. The CDR3 DNA follows: TGTGCCAGCAGGAAGGAGGGGGCGGCATATGGCTACACCTTC.